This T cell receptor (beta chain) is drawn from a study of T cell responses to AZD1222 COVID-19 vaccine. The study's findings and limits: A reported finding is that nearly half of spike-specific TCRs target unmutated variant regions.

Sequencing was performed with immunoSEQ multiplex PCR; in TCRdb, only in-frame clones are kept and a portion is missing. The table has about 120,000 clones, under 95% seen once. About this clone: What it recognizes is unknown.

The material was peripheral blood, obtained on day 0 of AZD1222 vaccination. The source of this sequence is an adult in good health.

CDR3 region: CASRSRREGGDTQYF. CDR3 nucleotide sequence: TGTGCCAGTAGAAGCAGGCGGGAGGGTGGAGATACGCAGTATTTT. The chain couples TRBV19 to TRBJ2-3; 9 nucleotides line up with TRBD2. Germline-derived CDR1 and CDR2 are LNHDA and SQIVND (reference sequence). The trim removed 6 bases at V and 5 bases at J, leaving 9 bases unmatched. The CDR3 has 15 residues.